Shown below are 17 T cell receptor beta chains from a single sample sequenced in a study of T-cell reconstitution after alpha-beta-depleted transplantation in children. Preparation of the TCRbeta library used unique molecular identifiers. TCRdb recomputed calls from the PCR reads with MiXCR, one row per CDR3 protein. The sample has 750,000 to 950,000 distinct CDR3 sequences; roughly 15% are singletons. The material was PBMCs, mostly from graft donor cells, obtained 360 days after TCRalphabeta/CD19-depleted stem cell transplant. The source of these receptors is a male patient between 10 and 17 years old who had a stem cell transplant for acute lymphoblastic leukemia, so the T cells may come from the graft donor.

The chain has TRBV7-3 and TRBJ2-1; tentatively, D is TRBD1 (6 bases). V lost 1 base, J lost 3 bases, and 22 bases lay in between. CDR3 length equals 19 residues. Germline loops: CDR1 SGHTA, CDR2 FQGTGA. CDR3 sequence: CASSLIWGHGGRFYNEQFF. CDR3 DNA sequence: TGTGCCAGCAGCTTAATTTGGGGACACGGTGGAAGGTTCTACAATGAGCAGTTCTTC. Based on the CDR3 plus reference TRBV7-3 and TRBJ2-1, the full variable domain is GAGVSQTPSNKVTEKGKYVELRCDPISGHTALYWYRQSLGQGPEFLIYFQGTGAADDSGLPNDRFFAVRPEGSVSTLKIQRTERGDSAVYLCASSLIWGHGGRFYNEQFFGPGTRLTVL.

This clonotype was detected ten times or more. The V and J genes are TRBV10-3 and TRBJ2-4; D gene unclear. This CDR3 spans 11 amino acids. The V gene's germline CDR1 is ENHRY and CDR2 SYGVKD. Trimming stripped 10 bases from V and 9 bases from J, with 13 bases between. Written as DNA, the CDR3 is TGTGCCACCGGGTCGGGCCGCATTCAGTACTTC. Its translation: CATGSGRIQYF.

The table lists this clonotype with a few counts. The chain carries TRBV27 and TRBJ2-1; D may be TRBD1 or TRBD2 (6 bases each). From germline, CDR1 is MNHEY and CDR2 SMNVEV (reference sequence). V was pared by 3 bases and J by 9 bases, with 12 bases between. The CDR3 spans 13 residues. DNA for the CDR3: TGTGCCAGCAGTTTTAGGGGGGCCAGTGAGCAGTTCTTC. Translating it yields CASSFRGASEQFF.

The chain is built from TRBV29-1 and TRBJ2-5; D may be TRBD1 (6 bases). The CDR3 length is 15 residues. Looked up from germline, CDR1 is SQVTM and CDR2 is ANQGSEA. The V end lost 5 bases, the J end lost 3 bases, and 19 bases lay between the germline ends. This CDR3 is CSVSGVQGMEETQYF. CDR3 sequence (DNA): TGCAGCGTTTCCGGGGTACAGGGTATGGAAGAGACCCAGTACTTC.

This clonotype was counted between two and nine times. This chain links TRBV4-2 with TRBJ2-1, with 9 bases fitting TRBD2. There are 16 residues in the CDR3. Germline V CDR1 and CDR2: LGHNA, YNFKEQ. V dropped 3 bases and J dropped 5; count of bases not matched to a gene: 8. Here the CDR3 DNA reads TGTGCCAGCAGCCAGGACCTAGCGGGACCGAACAATGAGCAGTTCTTC. This codes for CASSQDLAGPNNEQFF.

The chain uses TRBV12-3 or TRBV12-4 and TRBJ2-3; TRBD2 agrees at 7 bases. This CDR3 spans 15 amino acids. The ends lost 7 bases at V and 2 bases at J; junction bases unmatched: 9. The CDR3 DNA is TGTGCCAGCACGTGGGCTAGCGGAAACACAGATACGCAGTATTTT. This codes for CASTWASGNTDTQYF.

In this sample, this clonotype turned up many times. The V and J genes are TRBV7-2 and TRBJ2-7; D not resolved. In germline, CDR1 is SGHTA, CDR2 FQGNSA. This CDR3 is 14 amino acids long. V lost 1 base and J lost 1, with 8 bases in between. DNA of the CDR3: TGTGCCAGCAGCTTAGTTCGTACTTCCTACGAGCAGTACTTC. Residues: CASSLVRTSYEQYF.

This clonotype was counted only a few times. The V call is TRBV9, the J call TRBJ2-1; D perhaps matches TRBD2 (5 bases). Trimming pared 4 bases from V and 9 bases from J, leaving 17 bases between. This CDR3 comprises 14 residues. Germline loops: CDR1 SGDLS, CDR2 YYNGEE. CDR3 in DNA: TGTGCCAGCAGCCCTGTACCCCGGGGAGTTGAGCAGTTCTTC. It is translated as CASSPVPRGVEQFF.

V is TRBV19 and J is TRBJ2-1; weak D call: TRBD1 (5 bases). Trimming removed 2 bases from V and 4 bases from J, with 15 bases in between. CDR3 size: 16 residues. The germline CDR1 and CDR2 sequences are LNHDA and SQIVND (reference sequence). The DNA for the CDR3 is TGTGCCAGTAGTATAAGGGCAGGGCCAGCTTACAATGAGCAGTTCTTC. Its protein product is CASSIRAGPAYNEQFF.

This clonotype has only a few counts. The genes are TRBV12-3 or TRBV12-4 and TRBJ2-1; 11 positions match TRBD2. J gave up 5 bases and V 5 bases, and 5 bases lay outside the gene matches. The CDR3 extends over 15 amino acids. The CDR3, as DNA: TGTGCCAGCAGTACCGGGACTAGCGGAAACAATGAGCAGTTCTTC. It encodes CASSTGTSGNNEQFF.

The chain couples TRBV14 to TRBJ2-2; D call uncertain. Germline V lookup: CDR1 SGHDN, CDR2 FVKESK. This CDR3 comprises 13 residues. V was pared by 4 bases and J by 4 bases, with 7 bases between. The CDR3 DNA follows: TGTGCCAGCAGCCCTCAGGCCACCGGGGAGCTGTTTTTT. It specifies CASSPQATGELFF.

This chain connects TRBV18 to TRBJ1-1; maybe TRBD1 (6 bases). Germline-derived CDR1 and CDR2 are KGHSH and LQKENI. Trimming shortened V by 6 bases and J by 4 bases, and 18 bases separated the two germline ends. This CDR3 is built from 15 residues. The CDR3 region has the DNA TGTGCCAGCTCTTCTCTCAGGGGAGGCGGCACTGAAGCTTTCTTT. Translating gives CASSSLRGGGTEAFF. Looking up the rest from reference TRBV18 and TRBJ1-1 gives the full variable domain: NAGVMQNPRHLVRRRGQEARLRCSPMKGHSHVYWYRQLPEEGLKFMVYLQKENIIDESGMPKERFSAEFPKEGPSILRIQQVVRGDSAAYFCASSSLRGGGTEAFFGQGTRLTVV.

This clonotype was detected only a few times. The chain has TRBV6-5 and TRBJ2-3; D is ambiguous. This CDR3 spans 18 amino acids. Germline CDR1 is MNHEY and CDR2 is SVGAGI. V was shortened by 0 bases and J by 2 bases, with 18 bases between the two germline ends. CDR3 region: CASSYSINWAVDTDTQYF. As DNA, the CDR3 is TGTGCCAGCAGTTACTCGATCAACTGGGCGGTAGACACAGATACGCAGTATTTT.

The chain has TRBV5-1 and TRBJ2-1; possible D gene TRBD2, 8 bases. Trimming took off 6 bases at V and 5 bases at J, with 21 bases between the two ends. The CDR3 loop spans 16 amino acids. From germline, CDR1 is SGHRS and CDR2 YFSETQ. CDR3 amino acids: CASTRTGATSDNEQFF. DNA of the CDR3: TGCGCCAGCACTCGAACAGGGGCGACTAGCGACAATGAGCAGTTCTTC.

The rearrangement links TRBV12-5 to TRBJ2-7; TRBD1 matches 8 bases. V lost 2 bases and J lost 3; bases outside the gene matches: 9. Germline assignment: CDR1 LGHNT and CDR2 FRNRAP. The CDR3 sequence is 16 residues long. In nucleotides, the CDR3 is TGTGCTAGTGGTTTGCCCCTCCTAGGGACAGGCTACGAGCAGTACTTC. Amino acid sequence: CASGLPLLGTGYEQYF.

The chain recombines TRBV24-1 with TRBJ2-7, with 7 nucleotides matching TRBD2. CDR1 and CDR2 (germline): KGHDR, SFDVKD. With 4 bases clipped from V and 4 bases from J, the junction kept 6 bases outside the gene matches. This CDR3 comprises 14 residues. CDR3 bases: TGTGCCACCAGTGAGATGAGGGAGGGGTACGAGCAGTACTTC. Translating gives CATSEMREGYEQYF.

Only a few counts were recorded for this clonotype. V gene TRBV20-1 combines with J gene TRBJ2-7; no reliable D call. This CDR3 has 14 amino acids. V was shortened by 5 bases and J by 3 bases, with 17 bases between the two germline ends. CDR1 is DFQATT and CDR2 is SNEGSKA in the germline V gene (reference sequence). The CDR3 spells CSARPGHFIYEQYF. In DNA form, the CDR3 reads TGCAGTGCTCGACCGGGCCATTTTATCTACGAGCAGTACTTC.